These 9 T cell receptor beta chains originate from one sample sequenced in a study of OX40 agonist ivuxolimab in advanced cancers. Library creation used the immunoSEQ multiplex PCR assay. The table comes from immuneACCESS by way of TCRdb, which keeps in-frame sequences with V and J called. Part of the clones is missing from these tables; in studies checked, under half for an unresolved V gene and the rest for unknown reasons. The sample profile shows over 65,000 clones; approximately 90% of them were found once. Approximately 0.5% of the sample rests with the top ten. Sequences were derived from CD4+ or CD8+ T cells sorted from blood, sampled in a trial of the OX40 agonist ivuxolimab. The receptors shown here come from an adult with an advanced solid tumor such as melanoma, head and neck, liver or kidney cancer.

The chain joins TRBV14 to TRBJ1-2; D gene unclear. CDR1 is SGHDN, CDR2 FVKESK, per germline. The V and J ends lost 0 bases and 2 bases respectively, with 10 bases between them. This CDR3 has 15 amino acids. CDR3 protein: CASSQDIGTNYGYTF. CDR3 sequence (DNA): TGTGCCAGCAGCCAAGATATAGGCACCAACTATGGCTACACCTTC.

The rearrangement uses TRBV19 and TRBJ2-5, with 7 bases that match TRBD1. The J segment lost 2 bases and the V segment lost 5 bases, leaving 8 bases of the junction unmatched. The CDR3 loop spans 15 amino acids. From germline, CDR1 is LNHDA and CDR2 SQIVND (reference sequence). The DNA of the CDR3 is TGTGCCAGTAGTGTGACAGGGAGAGTTCAAGAGACCCAGTACTTC. This encodes CASSVTGRVQETQYF.

The chain carries TRBV21-1 and TRBJ2-7; no DNA check was done on the table's D call, TRBD1. TRBV21-1 is a recognized pseudogene. The length of the CDR3 is 16 residues. The CDR3 coding sequence is TGTGCCAGCAGCAAAGGGACAGGGCATCGATTTTACGAGCAGTACTTC. This gives the protein CASSKGTGHRFYEQYF.

This chain joins TRBV4-2 and TRBJ2-1, with D tentatively TRBD2 (6 bases). CDR3 length: 17 residues. Germline V gives CDR1 LGHNA, CDR2 YNFKEQ. Trimming cost V 0 bases and J 9 bases, with 21 bases left between them. CDR3 residues: CASSQDLRLVVDGEQFF. DNA of the CDR3: TGTGCCAGCAGCCAAGATCTTCGACTAGTAGTTGATGGTGAGCAGTTCTTC.

This clone turned up a few times. The chain uses TRBV7-9 and TRBJ2-7, with 7 bases matching TRBD1. J was trimmed by 2 bases and V by 4 bases; bases with no gene match: 5. The CDR3 has 14 amino acids. Germline V gene lookup returns CDR1 SEHNR and CDR2 FQNEAQ (reference sequence). This CDR3 reads CASSSVTGTYEQYF. The CDR3 nucleotides read TGTGCCAGCAGCTCCGTGACAGGGACCTACGAGCAGTACTTC.

The chain uses TRBV7-2 and TRBJ1-2; 8 bases are a match to TRBD1. V shed 5 bases, J shed 6 bases, and the junction held 11 bases outside the gene matches. The CDR3 is 15 amino acids. In germline, CDR1 is SGHTA, CDR2 FQGNSA. CDR3: CASSPQPTGVNGYTF. The CDR3 DNA is TGTGCCAGCAGCCCGCAACCGACAGGGGTTAATGGCTACACCTTC. Variable domain in full (rest from reference TRBV7-2 and TRBJ1-2): GAGVSQSPSNKVTEKGKDVELRCDPISGHTALYWYRQSLGQGLEFLIYFQGNSAPDKSGLPSDRFSAERTGGSVSTLTIQRTQQEDSAVYLCASSPQPTGVNGYTFGSGTRLTVV.

The chain recombines TRBV29-1 with TRBJ1-2; 9 bases map to TRBD1. Germline V gene sequence: CDR1 SQVTM, CDR2 ANQGSEA. V shed 6 bases, J shed 4 bases, and the junction held 15 bases outside the gene matches. The CDR3 has 16 amino acids. The CDR3 reads CSVVTGGQGSRYGYTF. CDR3 in DNA: TGCAGCGTGGTAACAGGGGGCCAAGGGAGTCGCTATGGCTACACCTTC.

This clone was recorded only once. The chain couples TRBV7-2 to TRBJ2-5; D unclear. The V gene lost 1 base and the J gene lost 5 bases, with 14 bases spanning the gap. This CDR3 contains 15 residues. Germline-derived CDR1 and CDR2 are SGHTA and FQGNSA. The CDR3 loop is CASSLVVGSGETQYF. The DNA of the CDR3 is TGTGCCAGCAGCTTAGTGGTGGGATCCGGGGAGACCCAGTACTTC.

The V gene is TRBV11-2, the J gene TRBJ2-7; TRBD2 matches at 10 bases. The germline V gene encodes CDR1 SGHAT and CDR2 FQNNGV. J gave up 2 bases and V 1 base, and 2 bases lay outside the gene matches. The CDR3 totals 15 residues. The CDR3 region is CASSLAAGGAYEQYF. The CDR3 bases are TGTGCCAGCAGCTTAGCAGCGGGAGGGGCCTACGAGCAGTACTTC.